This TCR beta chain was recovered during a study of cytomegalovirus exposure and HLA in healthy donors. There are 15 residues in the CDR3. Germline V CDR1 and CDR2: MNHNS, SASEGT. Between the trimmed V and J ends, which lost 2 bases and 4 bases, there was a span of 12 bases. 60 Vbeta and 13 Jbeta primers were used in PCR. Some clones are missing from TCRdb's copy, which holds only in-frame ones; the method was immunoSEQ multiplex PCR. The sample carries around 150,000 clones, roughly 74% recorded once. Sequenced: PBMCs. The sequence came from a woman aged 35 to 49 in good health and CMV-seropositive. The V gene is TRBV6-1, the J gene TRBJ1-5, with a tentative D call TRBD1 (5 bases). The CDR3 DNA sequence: TGTGCCAGCAGTGAAATGTTACAGGTGAATCAGCCCCAGCATTTT. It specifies CASSEMLQVNQPQHF.